The 7 T cell receptor beta chains reported below all come from one sample, sequenced in a study of blood T cell repertoires in COVID-19. Clones were read by immunoSEQ multiplex PCR, and TCRdb kept only the in-frame ones, dropping some. The data contain under 200,000 clones, 70% to 90% of them seen just once; the ten biggest clones take up 20% to 25%. The specimen was peripheral blood. These receptors were taken from a man aged 55 to 69 with active or convalescent COVID-19.

V usage is TRBV29-1 and J usage is TRBJ2-3, with 10 bases lining up with TRBD1. This CDR3 contains 16 residues. Germline lookup yields CDR1 SQVTM and CDR2 ANQGSEA. Trimming removed 2 bases from V and 4 bases from J; junction bases left unmatched: 9. The chain's CDR3 is CSVETATGGLADTQYF. The CDR3 DNA reads as TGCAGCGTTGAAACCGCGACAGGGGGCTTAGCAGATACGCAGTATTTT.

The J gene is TRBJ1-2, the V gene TRBV6-1; perhaps TRBD1 as D (6 bases). The germline gives CDR1 MNHNS, CDR2 SASEGT. The CDR3 consists of 15 residues. V was shortened by 2 bases and J by 3 bases, with 13 bases between the two germline ends. The CDR3, as DNA: TGTGCCAGCAGTGAACGAGGGGGGGGATACTATGGCTACACCTTC. Translating it yields CASSERGGGYYGYTF.

The rearrangement uses TRBV5-1 and TRBJ1-6, with no clear D. The CDR3 spans 16 residues. Germline values: CDR1 SGHRS, CDR2 YFSETQ. With 5 bases removed from V and 0 bases from J, the gap between germline ends came to 12 bases. The CDR3 sequence: CASSMAVSSYNSPLHF. As DNA, the CDR3 is TGCGCCAGCAGTATGGCGGTGAGCTCCTATAATTCACCCCTCCACTTT.

This chain joins TRBV6-1 and TRBJ2-1; D not certain. This CDR3 region has 11 residues. V was clipped by 2 bases and J by 9 bases, with 5 bases between them. Germline V gene lookup returns CDR1 MNHNS and CDR2 SASEGT. The CDR3 DNA reads TGTGCCAGCAGTGAATTCGGTGAGCAGTTCTTC. This sequence encodes CASSEFGEQFF.

V gene TRBV6-5 combines with J gene TRBJ2-7; 8 nucleotides line up with TRBD1. CDR3 length equals 14 residues. V lost 4 bases and J lost 3; bases outside the gene matches: 5. Germline assignment: CDR1 MNHEY and CDR2 SVGAGI. The CDR3 DNA sequence: TGTGCCAGCAGTTGGGACGGACAGGGCTACGAGCAGTACTTC. This encodes CASSWDGQGYEQYF.

In regard to this clone: Other DNA sequences from this sample encode an identical CDR3 as well. V gene TRBV6-1 combines with J gene TRBJ1-5, with a tentative D call TRBD1 (5 bases). V lost 3 bases and J lost 4, with 10 bases in between. The CDR3 is 14 amino acids. Germline CDR1 and CDR2: MNHNS and SASEGT. CDR3 bases: TGTGCCAGCAGTGACCGGGGGGGGAATCAGCCCCAGCATTTT. This gives the protein CASSDRGGNQPQHF.

This chain links TRBV9 with TRBJ2-3, with 9 bases fitting TRBD2. CDR1 is SGDLS and CDR2 is YYNGEE in the germline V gene. V was clipped by 4 bases and J by 4 bases; unmatched bases: 13. The CDR3 loop spans 17 amino acids. The CDR3 DNA follows: TGTGCCAGCAGCCCGCTCCAGCTAGCGGGGTCGGCAGATACGCAGTATTTT. It is translated as CASSPLQLAGSADTQYF.